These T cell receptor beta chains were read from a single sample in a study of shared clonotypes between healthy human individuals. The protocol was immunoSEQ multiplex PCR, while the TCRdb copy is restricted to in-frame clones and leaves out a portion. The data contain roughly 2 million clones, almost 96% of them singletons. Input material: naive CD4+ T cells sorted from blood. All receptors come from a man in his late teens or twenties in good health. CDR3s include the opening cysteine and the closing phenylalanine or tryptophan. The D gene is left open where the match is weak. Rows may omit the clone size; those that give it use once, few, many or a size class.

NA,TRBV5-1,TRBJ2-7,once,TGCGCCAGCAGCCCCCGGACGGCTACCTACGAGCAGTACTTC,CASSPRTATYEQYF
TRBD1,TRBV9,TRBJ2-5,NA,TGTGCCAGCAGCGCTCAGGGGGCTGAGACCCAGTACTTC,CASSAQGAETQYF
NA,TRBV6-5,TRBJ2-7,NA,TGTGCCAGCAGTCCGACCGTATATACGGGCGAGCAGTACTTC,CASSPTVYTGEQYF
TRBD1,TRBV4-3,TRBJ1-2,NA,TGCGCCAGCAGCCAAGATGCACTTGCAGGGGGAGGCTACACCTTC,CASSQDALAGGGYTF
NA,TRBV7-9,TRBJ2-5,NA,TGTGCCAGCAGCTTAGTTCTGGGGCTAGGGGAGACCCAGTACTTC,CASSLVLGLGETQYF
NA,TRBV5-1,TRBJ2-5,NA,TGCGCCAGCAGCCCAGGAAAGAGTCAGCGGGAGACCCAGTACTTC,CASSPGKSQRETQYF
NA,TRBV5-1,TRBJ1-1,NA,TGCGCCAGCAGCTTCGGCAGAAAAGACGGTGAAGCTTTCTTT,CASSFGRKDGEAFF
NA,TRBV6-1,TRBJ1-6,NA,TGTGCCAGCAGTGGAGTAAATTCACCCCTCCACTTT,CASSGVNSPLHF
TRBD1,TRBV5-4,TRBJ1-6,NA,TGTGCCAGCAGCCCGGGCGGACAGGACTATAATTCACCCCTCCACTTT,CASSPGGQDYNSPLHF
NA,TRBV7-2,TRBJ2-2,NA,TGTGCCAGCAGCTTAGGAGGGACCAACACCGGGGAGCTGTTTTTT,CASSLGGTNTGELFF
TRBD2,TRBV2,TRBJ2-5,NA,TGTGCCAGCAGTGATCTAGCGGGAAGGCAAGAGACCCAGTACTTC,CASSDLAGRQETQYF
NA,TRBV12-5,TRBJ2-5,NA,TGTGCTAGTGGTTTGGGGGGGCGCCAAGAGACCCAGTACTTC,CASGLGGRQETQYF
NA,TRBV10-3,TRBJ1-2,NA,TGTGCCATCAGTGAGGTCTCTGGGGGGAGCTATGGCTACACCTTC,CAISEVSGGSYGYTF
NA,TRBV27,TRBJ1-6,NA,TGTGCCAGCAGTTTATTGGGGTTTAATTCACCCCTCCACTTT,CASSLLGFNSPLHF
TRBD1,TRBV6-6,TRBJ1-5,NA,TGTGCCAGCAGTGCCGACAGGGGACGGCAGCCCCAGCATTTT,CASSADRGRQPQHF
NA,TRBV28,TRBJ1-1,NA,TGTGCCAGCAGTTTATCAGGTCGGACTGAAGCTTTCTTT,CASSLSGRTEAFF
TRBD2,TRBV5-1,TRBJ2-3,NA,TGCGCCAGCAGCCCGACTAGCGGGACAGGCGGAGATACGCAGTATTTT,CASSPTSGTGGDTQYF
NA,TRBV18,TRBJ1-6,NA,TGTGCCAGCTCACCACTCCCAATCAGGACGGGTTCACCCCTCCACTTT,CASSPLPIRTGSPLHF
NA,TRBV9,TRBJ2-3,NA,TGTGCCAGCAGCGTAGGAGTCCCCACAGATACGCAGTATTTT,CASSVGVPTDTQYF
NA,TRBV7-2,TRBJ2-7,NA,TGTGCCAGCAAATCGGACAGACCCTACGAGCAGTACTTC,CASKSDRPYEQYF
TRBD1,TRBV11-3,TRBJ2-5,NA,TGTGCCAGCAGCCAACAGGGGGCGGGAGAGACCCAGTACTTC,CASSQQGAGETQYF
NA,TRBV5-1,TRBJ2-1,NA,TGCGCCAGCAGCTTGGAATATGAGGTATGGGAGTCCTACAATGAGCAGTTCTTC,CASSLEYEVWESYNEQFF
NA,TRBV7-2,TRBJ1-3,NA,TGTGCCAGCAGCTTACAGATGGCTGGAAACACCATATATTTT,CASSLQMAGNTIYF
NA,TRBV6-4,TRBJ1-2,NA,TGTGCCAGCAGATCGTTGGGATGGGGTGGCTACACCTTC,CASRSLGWGGYTF
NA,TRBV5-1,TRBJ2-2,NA,TGCGCCAGCAGCTTGTCGCTCCTAACTGGGACCGGGGAGCTGTTTTTT,CASSLSLLTGTGELFF
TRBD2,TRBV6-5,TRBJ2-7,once,TGTGCCAGCAGTTACCTGGCGGGGGGGGGCGGCGAGCAGTACTTC,CASSYLAGGGGEQYF
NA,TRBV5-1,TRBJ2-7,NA,TGCGCCAGCAGCATAACCGGGACACCTTACGAGCAGTACTTC,CASSITGTPYEQYF
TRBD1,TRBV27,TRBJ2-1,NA,TGTGCCAGCAGTTTATCCCCGGGACAGGGGGCTTACAATGAGCAGTTCTTC,CASSLSPGQGAYNEQFF
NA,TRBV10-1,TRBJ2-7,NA,TGCGCCGACTTTTGGGGGACCCCCCGCTACGAGCAGTACTTC,CADFWGTPRYEQYF